This is a list of T cell receptor beta chains from one sample in a study of beta chain features in type 1 diabetes. Some clones are missing from TCRdb's copy, which holds only in-frame ones; the method was immunoSEQ multiplex PCR. The sample has about 220,000 clones, under 13% seen once. What was sequenced was central memory CD4+ T cells from blood. The source of these receptors is a man aged 18 to 29 in good health. Each CDR3 is given with its conserved first and last residue. A D gene is named only where the DNA matches it firmly. Clone size is stated in some rows and not others, as once, few, many or a class when expanded.

CASSSLDRLETQYF	TGCGCCAGCAGCTCCCTGGACCGGCTGGAGACCCAGTACTTC	-	-	TRBJ2-5	TRBV5-1
CASSEGNIQYF	TGTGCCAGCAGCGAAGGAAACATTCAGTACTTC	-	-	TRBJ2-4	TRBV11-2
CASSVVTEYNEQFF	TGTGCCAGCAGCGTAGTGACGGAATACAATGAGCAGTTCTTC	-	-	TRBJ2-1	TRBV9
CASSLGGTEETQYF	TGCGCCAGCAGCTTGGGCGGGACAGAAGAGACCCAGTACTTC	-	-	TRBJ2-5	TRBV5-1
CASSQTGGSYNEQFF	TGTGCCAGCAGCCAGACAGGGGGCTCCTACAATGAGCAGTTCTTC	TRBD1	-	TRBJ2-1	TRBV7-2
CSVEVDQGTDTQYF	TGCAGCGTTGAAGTAGATCAGGGGACAGATACGCAGTATTTT	-	many	TRBJ2-3	TRBV29-1
CSAGGRTDTQYF	TGCAGCGCCGGGGGGAGGACAGATACGCAGTATTTT	TRBD2	-	TRBJ2-3	TRBV29-1
CASSTVGETGGSNEQFF	TGTGCCAGCAGCACCGTCGGGGAGACGGGGGGCAGCAATGAGCAGTTCTTC	-	few	TRBJ2-1	TRBV21-1
CASTQGPMNTGELFF	TGTGCCAGCACCCAGGGGCCCATGAACACCGGGGAGCTGTTTTTT	-	-	TRBJ2-2	TRBV7-9
CASSQVIGPDEQYF	TGCGCCAGCAGCCAAGTTATAGGGCCCGACGAGCAGTACTTC	-	-	TRBJ2-7	TRBV4-3
CAWSVWLAATYNEQFF	TGTGCCTGGAGTGTCTGGCTAGCGGCCACCTACAATGAGCAGTTCTTC	TRBD2	-	TRBJ2-1	TRBV30
CASSLTPGTSGHTYF	TGTGCCAGCAGTCTCACGCCCGGGACTAGCGGACATACGTACTTC	TRBD2	-	TRBJ2-7	TRBV27
CASSQVAGVGEQYF	TGCGCCAGCAGCCAGGTAGCGGGAGTGGGCGAGCAGTACTTC	TRBD2	-	TRBJ2-7	TRBV4-3
CASSLASSTDTQYF	TGTGCCAGCAGCTTAGCTAGCAGCACAGATACGCAGTATTTT	-	many	TRBJ2-3	TRBV7-3
CASSVERYNEQFF	TGTGCCAGCAGTGTAGAACGGTACAATGAGCAGTTCTTC	-	-	TRBJ2-1	TRBV6-5
CASSLVWDADEQFF	TGTGCCAGCAGCTTAGTTTGGGACGCGGATGAGCAGTTCTTC	-	-	TRBJ2-1	TRBV7-2
CASSTGGETYEQYF	TGTGCCAGCAGTACCGGCGGGGAGACCTACGAGCAGTACTTC	-	few	TRBJ2-7	TRBV27
CASREGGRRNYNEQFF	TGTGCCAGCCGAGAGGGCGGTCGGCGGAACTACAATGAGCAGTTCTTC	-	many	TRBJ2-1	TRBV13
CASSQDGRQGDRGYTF	TGCGCCAGCAGCCAAGATGGGCGGCAGGGGGATCGGGGCTACACCTTC	TRBD1	-	TRBJ1-2	TRBV4-3
CASSLVRDSYEQYF	TGTGCCAGCAGCTTAGTCCGGGACTCCTACGAGCAGTACTTC	-	-	TRBJ2-7	TRBV7-9
CASRGSANYGYTF	TGTGCCAGCAGGGGGTCAGCTAACTATGGCTACACCTTC	-	-	TRBJ1-2	TRBV27
CASSLLLAVDTQYF	TGTGCCAGCAGTTTATTATTAGCGGTAGATACGCAGTATTTT	-	many	TRBJ2-3	TRBV28
CASSDRDRDGELFF	TGTGCCAGCAGCGACCGGGACAGGGACGGGGAGCTGTTTTTT	TRBD1	once	TRBJ2-2	TRBV11-3
CASSPKERVWADTQYF	TGTGCCAGCAGCCCAAAAGAGAGGGTTTGGGCAGATACGCAGTATTTT	-	-	TRBJ2-3	TRBV21-1
CASGRALASGNEQFF	TGTGCCAGCGGAAGAGCCCTAGCGTCGGGCAATGAGCAGTTCTTC	-	-	TRBJ2-1	TRBV6-5
CASSSGQDFYTDTQYF	TGTGCCAGTAGTTCGGGACAGGATTTCTACACAGATACGCAGTATTTT	TRBD1	few	TRBJ2-3	TRBV19
CATQTSSMNTEAFF	TGTGCCACCCAAACCTCCAGTATGAACACTGAAGCTTTCTTT	-	few	TRBJ1-1	TRBV19
CASSPPIAGGYNEQFF	TGTGCCAGCTCACCACCGATAGCGGGAGGCTACAATGAGCAGTTCTTC	TRBD2	-	TRBJ2-1	TRBV18
CASSDRTTGETEAFF	TGTGCCAGCAGTGACCGGACCACAGGGGAAACTGAAGCTTTCTTT	TRBD1	-	TRBJ1-1	TRBV25-1